This T cell receptor (beta chain) was sequenced during a study of preoperative IRX-2 immunotherapy in early breast cancer. Treatment in this sample: preoperative locoregional IRX-2 cytokine immunotherapy. Data came from immunoSEQ multiplex PCR; TCRdb stores just in-frame clones and leaves some out. The data contain fewer than 25,000 clones, around 90% of them singletons. In germline, CDR1 is SGHRS, CDR2 YFSETQ. This CDR3 has 12 amino acids. Trimming stripped 5 bases from V and 16 bases from J, with 18 bases between. The source was tumor tissue, collected after IRX-2 immunotherapy. V is TRBV5-1 and J is TRBJ1-4, with D unclear. The receptor's source is a human donor with breast cancer. Here the CDR3 DNA reads TGCGCCAGCAGTCGGGAGGGTCAGAACTGGTTTTTT. Translation: CASSREGQNWFF.